The 10 T cell receptor beta chains presented below share a single source sample, sequenced in a study of T cells in localized non-small cell lung cancer. Method: immunoSEQ multiplex PCR; TCRdb's copy keeps in-frame clones and lacks some. The table records about 39,000 clones, 70% to 80% of them present only once. Sequencing used PBMCs, obtained before any cancer treatment. The origin of the receptors is a woman aged 35-75 years with stage II squamous cell lung carcinoma.

This chain joins TRBV6-5 and TRBJ2-7, with no clear D. V gave up 5 bases and J gave up 3 bases, with 8 bases separating them. The CDR3 consists of 12 residues. The germline gives CDR1 MNHEY, CDR2 SVGAGI. CDR3 loop: CASSKQLYEQYF. The CDR3 nucleotides read TGTGCCAGCAGTAAACAGCTCTACGAGCAGTACTTC.

The CDR3 protein is CASSQDRQANQPQHF. The CDR3 region has the DNA TGCGCCAGCAGCCAAGATAGACAGGCCAATCAGCCCCAGCATTTT. The chain has TRBV4-3 and TRBJ1-5, with D maybe TRBD1 (6 bases). V lost 0 bases, J lost 3 bases, and 9 bases lay in between. There are 15 residues in the CDR3. The germline V gene encodes CDR1 LGHNA and CDR2 YSLEER.

V and J are TRBV5-1 and TRBJ1-5; no reliable D call. Trimming pared 2 bases from V and 5 bases from J, leaving 17 bases between. The CDR3 is 16 amino acids. Germline V gives CDR1 SGHRS, CDR2 YFSETQ. For the CDR3, the DNA is TGCGCCAGCAGCTTAACGGGTGACACCACTTATCAGCCCCAGCATTTT. It specifies CASSLTGDTTYQPQHF.

This chain's CDR3 is CATSGYPYNEQFF. CDR3 bases: TGTGCCACCAGCGGCTACCCATACAATGAGCAGTTCTTC. The rearrangement links TRBV15 to TRBJ2-1, with D unclear. The CDR3 has 13 residues. V was pared by 5 bases and J by 4 bases, with 9 bases between. Germline CDR1 LNHNV, CDR2 YYDKDF (reference sequence).

The V gene is TRBV5-1, the J gene TRBJ2-7; a weak D match, TRBD1 (5 bases). CDR3 length: 13 residues. Germline V gene lookup returns CDR1 SGHRS and CDR2 YFSETQ. The V end was cut by 0 bases, the J end by 7 bases, with 11 bases between. The chain's CDR3 is CASSLGAGQEQYV. The CDR3 nucleotides are TGCGCCAGCAGCTTGGGGGCAGGGCAAGAGCAGTACGTC.

This chain links TRBV28 with TRBJ2-1, with D unclear. Germline V lookup: CDR1 MDHEN, CDR2 SYDVKM. Deletions cut 5 bases from V and 6 bases from J, with 8 bases between. This CDR3 comprises 12 residues. The CDR3 is CASSGSSNEQFF. The CDR3 coding sequence is TGTGCCAGCAGTGGTTCTAGCAATGAGCAGTTCTTC.

The CDR3 DNA sequence: TGTGCCATCAGTGCGGGCCGACTAGCGGGAGCAGATACGCAGTATTTT. Protein: CAISAGRLAGADTQYF. The chain is built from TRBV10-3 and TRBJ2-3; 12 nucleotides line up with TRBD2. J gave up 4 bases and V 4 bases, and 6 bases lay outside the gene matches. Looked up from germline, CDR1 is ENHRY and CDR2 is SYGVKD. The CDR3 consists of 16 residues.

The V gene is TRBV28, the J gene TRBJ2-1; TRBD2 agrees at 8 bases. Germline values: CDR1 MDHEN, CDR2 SYDVKM. This CDR3 spans 16 amino acids. Losses at the gene ends were 5 bases for V and 5 bases for J; bases not matched to a gene: 11. Here the CDR3 reads CASSTLAGFNHNEQFF. Here the CDR3 DNA reads TGTGCCAGCAGTACCTTAGCGGGATTCAACCACAATGAGCAGTTCTTC.

The chain links TRBV18 to TRBJ1-1, with 7 bases fitting TRBD1. CDR3 length: 15 amino acids. V trimming: 6 bases; J trimming: 2 bases; junction bases outside the gene matches: 9. From germline, CDR1 is KGHSH and CDR2 LQKENI. The CDR3 sequence: CASSGRTGVNTEAFF. Here the CDR3 DNA reads TGTGCCAGCTCTGGGCGGACAGGAGTAAACACTGAAGCTTTCTTT.

The CDR3 region is CASSYGLVGGAQYF. CDR3 nucleotide sequence: TGTGCCAGCAGTTATGGACTAGTTGGAGGAGCCCAGTACTTC. The chain joins TRBV6-5 to TRBJ2-5, with 7 bases lining up with TRBD2. The germline CDR1 and CDR2 sequences are MNHEY and SVGAGI. V lost 3 bases and J lost 9; bases outside the gene matches: 10. The CDR3 covers 14 residues.